Below are 12 T cell receptor beta chains sequenced from a single sample in a study of T cell repertoires in cytomegalovirus infection. TCRdb ran MiXCR on the reads and lists one entry per CDR3 protein. The sample lists roughly 600,000 distinct CDR3 sequences; roughly a quarter were seen once. Source material: CD8+ T cells from PBMCs. The receptors were gathered from a human donor in good health (CMV status not recorded). Some clones in this sample may be carry-over from other donors' samples.

This clonotype was observed a handful of times. The chain links TRBV29-1 to TRBJ2-1; D is ambiguous. Germline lookup yields CDR1 SQVTM and CDR2 ANQGSEA. The CDR3 runs to 13 residues. The V gene lost 8 bases and the J gene lost 3 bases, with 14 bases spanning the gap. CDR3 region: CSFVSFVYNEQFF. In nucleotides, the CDR3 is TGCAGCTTTGTTTCCTTTGTCTACAATGAGCAGTTCTTC.

The chain recombines TRBV4-1 with TRBJ2-1, with 7 bases lining up with TRBD1. The CDR3 sequence is 15 residues long. V shed 2 bases, J shed 4 bases, and the junction held 5 bases outside the gene matches. Looked up from germline, CDR1 is MGHRA and CDR2 is YSYEKL. The CDR3 nucleotides read TGCGCCAGCAGCCAACCGGGACAGTTATACAATGAGCAGTTCTTC. Its protein is CASSQPGQLYNEQFF.

This clonotype was counted once. One base away lies a much larger clone, so this may be a sequencing read error. CDR3 coding DNA: TGTGCCAACAGTTTCCTCGCGGACCAAGAGACCCAGTACTTC. This encodes CANSFLADQETQYF. The chain employs TRBV28 and TRBJ2-5, with D unresolved. CDR1 and CDR2 from the germline V gene are MDHEN and SYDVKM. The CDR3 has 14 residues.

The chain joins TRBV7-9 to TRBJ2-3; TRBD2 aligns across 12 bases. CDR3 length equals 17 residues. The germline CDR1 and CDR2 sequences are SEHNR and FQNEAQ (reference sequence). V gave up 4 bases and J gave up 5 bases; unmatched junction bases: 10. Written as DNA, the CDR3 is TGTGCCAGCAGCTCTCCACTAGCGGGGGGCCCCCAAGATACGCAGTATTTT. Its translation is CASSSPLAGGPQDTQYF.

The rearrangement links TRBV7-3 to TRBJ2-1, with D hard to call. V gave up 5 bases and J gave up 3 bases, with 11 bases separating them. The CDR3 has 14 amino acids. CDR1 is SGHTA and CDR2 is FQGTGA in the germline V gene. CDR3 sequence (DNA): TGTGCCAGCAGCGTAGAGGTCAGCTACAATGAGCAGTTCTTC. Its protein product is CASSVEVSYNEQFF.

This clonotype has just a few counts. The rearrangement joins TRBV10-3 to TRBJ2-5; 9 bases fit TRBD1. The CDR3 covers 14 residues. CDR1 is ENHRY and CDR2 is SYGVKD in the germline V gene. Trimming took 3 bases from V and 2 from J; bases not matched to a gene: 1. The CDR3 nucleotides are TGTGCCATCAGTGAACAGGGGGCACAAGAGACCCAGTACTTC. This codes for CAISEQGAQETQYF.

This clonotype was counted a few times. The chain uses TRBV20-1 and TRBJ1-3, with a possible D match to TRBD1 (5 bases). The V and J ends lost 0 bases and 0 bases respectively, with 9 bases between them. Germline V gives CDR1 DFQATT, CDR2 SNEGSKA (reference sequence). CDR3 length equals 15 residues. The CDR3 DNA follows: TGCAGTGCTAGAGACATAGGGACCTCTGGAAACACCATATATTTT. Its protein product is CSARDIGTSGNTIYF.

This clonotype has a handful of counts. The chain employs TRBV2 and TRBJ2-3, with D perhaps TRBD2 (6 bases). Germline lookup yields CDR1 SNHLY and CDR2 FYNNEI. V shed 10 bases and J shed 10 bases, with 15 bases lying between them. This CDR3 contains 11 residues. CDR3 sequence: CANWDGGAQYF. The CDR3 DNA sequence: TGTGCCAACTGGGACGGAGGGGCGCAGTATTTT.

This clonotype was recorded at least ten times. A read error may produce the germline difference seen at one junction end. The chain couples TRBV7-9 to TRBJ2-7; no reliable D call. Germline lookup yields CDR1 SEHNR and CDR2 FQNEAQ (reference sequence). The CDR3 runs 13 residues. The chain's CDR3 is CASSLDGSYEQYF. CDR3 in DNA: TGCGCCAGCAGCCTAGACGGATCCTACGAGCAGTACTTC.

J is TRBJ1-6 and V is TRBV7-9; D possibly corresponds to TRBD1 (6 bases). V was clipped by 0 bases and J by 7 bases, with 10 bases between them. CDR1 and CDR2 from the germline V gene are SEHNR and FQNEAQ (reference sequence). There are 15 residues in the CDR3. CDR3 residues: CASSLAEQGNSPLHF. The DNA for the CDR3 is TGTGCCAGCAGCTTAGCGGAACAGGGCAATTCACCCCTCCACTTT.

The chain combines TRBV7-6 with TRBJ2-1; D is uncertain. Germline CDR1 reads SGHVS; CDR2 reads FNYEAQ. This CDR3 is built from 13 residues. The germline V and J ends were trimmed by 4 bases and 7 bases, with 11 bases remaining between them. The CDR3 is CASSSSALNEQFF. The CDR3 nucleotides read TGTGCCAGCAGCTCATCAGCCCTTAATGAGCAGTTCTTC.

This chain joins TRBV5-4 and TRBJ2-2, with 9 bases identical to TRBD1. Germline V gives CDR1 SGHNT, CDR2 YYREEE (reference sequence). With 4 bases clipped from V and 4 bases from J, the junction kept 5 bases outside the gene matches. The CDR3 runs 15 residues. CDR3 DNA: TGTGCCAGCAGCGCCGGACAGGGGAGCACCGGGGAGCTGTTTTTT. It yields the protein CASSAGQGSTGELFF.